These T cell receptor beta chains were read from a single sample in a study of control samples from healthy donors and cancer patients. Clones were read by immunoSEQ multiplex PCR, and TCRdb kept only the in-frame ones, dropping some. The sample consists of 98,000 or so clones, 79% of them appearing once. Input material: blood. The receptors were gathered from a woman aged 30 to 39 in good health. Each CDR3 is given with its conserved first and last residue. The D gene is left open where the match is weak. The size of a clone is reported for some rows only, either as once, few or many, or as a class for expanded clones.

J gene	V gene	D gene	clone size	CDR3 protein	CDR3 DNA
TRBJ2-5	TRBV6-1	TRBD2	-	CASSEGGLAGEVTQYF	TGTGCCAGCAGTGAAGGGGGACTAGCGGGGGAGGTGACCCAGTACTTC
TRBJ1-1	TRBV12-3/TRBV12-4	-	-	CASSLGANTEAFF	TGTGCCAGCAGTTTGGGGGCAAACACTGAAGCTTTCTTT
TRBJ1-2	TRBV3-1/TRBV3-2	-	-	CASSQDTRGPYTF	TGTGCCAGCAGCCAAGATACCCGGGGCCCCTACACCTTC
TRBJ2-3	TRBV7-9	-	once	CASSLLGTDTQYF	TGTGCCAGCAGCTTACTTGGTACAGATACGCAGTATTTT
TRBJ2-3	TRBV7-2	TRBD1	once	CASSPGQGANTQYF	TGTGCCAGCAGCCCGGGGCAGGGGGCGAATACGCAGTATTTT
TRBJ2-7	TRBV10-1	TRBD1	many	CASSYSRDRGLYEQYF	TGCGCCAGCAGTTATAGCCGGGACAGGGGCCTCTACGAGCAGTACTTC
TRBJ1-2	TRBV4-3	-	few	CASSQVGQRLTF	TGCGCCAGCAGCCAGGTGGGACAACGGCTCACCTTC
TRBJ2-3	TRBV10-3	TRBD2	-	CAISVAGEATDTQYF	TGTGCCATCAGTGTAGCGGGGGAGGCCACAGATACGCAGTATTTT
TRBJ1-2	TRBV5-6	TRBD1	-	CASSLAVGTGTNYGYTF	TGTGCCAGCAGCTTGGCAGTTGGGACAGGTACTAACTATGGCTACACCTTC
TRBJ2-1	TRBV2	-	-	CASSEMWGSYNEQFF	TGTGCCAGCAGTGAAATGTGGGGCTCCTACAATGAGCAGTTCTTC
TRBJ1-5	TRBV2	-	once	CASHSGGSNQPQHF	TGTGCCAGTCACAGCGGGGGGAGCAATCAGCCCCAGCATTTT
TRBJ2-7	TRBV30	TRBD1	-	CAWSLALTGTAYEQYF	TGTGCCTGGAGTTTGGCCCTTACCGGGACAGCCTACGAGCAGTACTTC
TRBJ1-1	TRBV4-2	-	-	CASSQELGGNTEAFF	TGTGCCAGCAGCCAAGAGTTAGGAGGGAACACTGAAGCTTTCTTT
TRBJ2-3	TRBV12-5	-	-	CASGHTDTQYF	TGTGCTAGTGGTCACACAGATACGCAGTATTTT
TRBJ1-1	TRBV29-1	TRBD1	-	CSVEPRTGGKSEAFF	TGCAGCGTTGAGCCGCGGACAGGGGGGAAAAGTGAAGCTTTCTTT
TRBJ2-2	TRBV19	TRBD1	-	CASSIGQGAGELFF	TGTGCCAGTAGTATCGGACAGGGTGCCGGGGAGCTGTTTTTT